Listed below are T cell receptor beta chains from one sample, sequenced in a study of blood T cell repertoires in COVID-19. Profiling relied on immunoSEQ multiplex PCR, and the TCRdb table lists in-frame clones only, not all of them. The sample consists of tens of thousands of clones, roughly 87% of them appearing once. Input material: peripheral blood. The receptors shown here come from an elderly woman with acute or convalescent COVID-19. Each CDR3 is given with its conserved first and last residue. The D gene is left open where the match is weak.

D	V	J	DNA	CDR3
.	TRBV3-1/TRBV3-2	TRBJ1-3	TGTGCCAGCAGCCGACGGCGGACTGGAAACACCATATATTTT	CASSRRRTGNTIYF
.	TRBV7-2	TRBJ1-5	TGTGCCAGCAGCTCCCTTTCGGGAAGAGATCAGCCCCAGCATTTT	CASSSLSGRDQPQHF
.	TRBV4-1	TRBJ1-5	TGCGCCAGCAGCCAACCCGGGACTGGGCAGCCCCAGCATTTT	CASSQPGTGQPQHF
TRBD2	TRBV19	TRBJ2-3	TGTGCCAGTAGTATAGAGGAGCTAGCGGGGGGGGTAGCTAGCACAGATACGCAGTATTTT	CASSIEELAGGVASTDTQYF
.	TRBV6-4	TRBJ1-2	TGTGCCAGCAGTGACCCGCGCACTAACTATGGCTACACCTTC	CASSDPRTNYGYTF
TRBD1	TRBV3-1/TRBV3-2	TRBJ1-6	TGTGCCAGCAGCCCTCGGACAGGGATGAGCAATTCACCCCTCCACTTT	CASSPRTGMSNSPLHF
.	TRBV11-2	TRBJ1-3	TGTGCCAGCAGTTGGTTGACTATCTCTGGAAACACCATATATTTT	CASSWLTISGNTIYF
.	TRBV16	TRBJ2-5	TGTGCCAGCGGAGCCCCCGGGGAGACCCAGTACTTC	CASGAPGETQYF
.	TRBV7-2	TRBJ1-2	TGTGCCAGCAGCTTTGGGGCAGGGCTTGGCTACACCTTC	CASSFGAGLGYTF
.	TRBV23-1	TRBJ1-4	TGCGCCAGCCATCCGGGGAGTAATGAAAAACTGTTTTTT	CASHPGSNEKLFF
.	TRBV6-5	TRBJ2-7	TGTGCCAGCAGTCCCCCCGATAGGGGCGAGCAGTACTTC	CASSPPDRGEQYF
TRBD2	TRBV5-1	TRBJ2-2	TGCGCCAGCAGCTTGGGGCTAGCGGGGGACACAACGAACACCGGGGAGCTGTTTTTT	CASSLGLAGDTTNTGELFF
.	TRBV28	TRBJ2-3	TGTGCTTCGCAGGGAAGCACAGATACGCAGTATTTT	CASQGSTDTQYF
.	TRBV18	TRBJ2-3	TGTGCCAGCTCACCCCTGGGGGGGGCAAGCACAGATACGCAGTATTTT	CASSPLGGASTDTQYF
.	TRBV28	TRBJ1-5	TGTGCCAGCAGTAGGGCCGGAGGTTTGCGACTTCGCAATCAGCCCCAGCATTTT	CASSRAGGLRLRNQPQHF
.	TRBV10-2	TRBJ1-6	TGCGCCAGCGGGGTAGAGGGTGGAAATTCACCCCTCCACTTT	CASGVEGGNSPLHF
TRBD2	TRBV7-2	TRBJ2-3	TGTGCCAGCACGGGTAGCGGGGCTCTCTCAGATACGCAGTATTTT	CASTGSGALSDTQYF
TRBD2	TRBV5-1	TRBJ2-3	TGCGCCAGCAGCTCAAGACTAGCGGGGGCGGCAGATACGCAGTATTTT	CASSSRLAGAADTQYF
TRBD2	TRBV5-1	TRBJ2-3	TGCGCCAGCAGCTTTAGCGGGGGGGCCGGAAGCACAGATACGCAGTATTTT	CASSFSGGAGSTDTQYF
.	TRBV5-1	TRBJ2-4	TGCGCCAGCAGCCCCTCTGACACCTTGAGTATTCAGTACTTC	CASSPSDTLSIQYF
.	TRBV28	TRBJ1-5	TGTGCCATCCGGAGGGCCGCCTTATATAGCAATCAGCCCCAGCATTTT	CAIRRAALYSNQPQHF
TRBD1	TRBV27	TRBJ1-2	TGTGCCAGCCGGAGACAGGGGGCCGGCTATGGCTACACCTTC	CASRRQGAGYGYTF
.	TRBV5-4	TRBJ1-2	TGTGCCAGCAGCTTGAGTGGGGGCCGGAACTATGGCTACACCTTC	CASSLSGGRNYGYTF
.	TRBV3-1/TRBV3-2	TRBJ1-1	TGTGCCAGCAGCCAAGTTAGGGGAGGGGGCACTGAAGCTTTCTTT	CASSQVRGGGTEAFF
.	TRBV5-1	TRBJ2-5	TGCGCCAGCAGCTTGTGGGGGCTACCCAGTGAGACCCAGTACTTC	CASSLWGLPSETQYF
TRBD1	TRBV5-1	TRBJ2-7	TGCGCCAGCAGCGAAGGACAGGACTACGAGCAGTACTTC	CASSEGQDYEQYF
.	TRBV7-9	TRBJ1-2	TGTGCCAGCAGCCCCTCACAGGGAAACTATGGCTACACCTTC	CASSPSQGNYGYTF
TRBD2	TRBV5-1	TRBJ2-2	TGCGCCAGCAGCGCGGGACTAGCGGCCGGGGAGCTGTTTTTT	CASSAGLAAGELFF
.	TRBV6-4	TRBJ2-2	TGTGCCAGCAGCATACAGGGCTCCGGGGAGCTGTTTTTT	CASSIQGSGELFF
TRBD2	TRBV23-1	TRBJ2-5	TGCGCCAGCAGTCAAGTGTGGCAGGGAGGGAGAGAGATCCAAGAGACCCAGTACTTC	CASSQVWQGGREIQETQYF
.	TRBV5-1	TRBJ2-7	TGCGCCAGCAGCTTGGCAGAAGGGGGTGGACACGAGCAGTACTTC	CASSLAEGGGHEQYF
.	TRBV12-3/TRBV12-4	TRBJ1-4	TGTGCCAGCAGTTTTTTCCAGGGGGAAAAACTGTTTTTT	CASSFFQGEKLFF
TRBD1	TRBV9	TRBJ1-3	TGTGCCAGCAGCGTAGAGGAGGGGGCTGTTGGAAACACCATATATTTT	CASSVEEGAVGNTIYF
.	TRBV3-1/TRBV3-2	TRBJ2-2	TGTGCCAGCAGCCACCCAGGTGGGGCAGCGAACACCGGGGAGCTGTTTTTT	CASSHPGGAANTGELFF
TRBD1	TRBV7-8	TRBJ2-5	TGTGCCAGCAGCTTATGGGGACAGGGGGCTTTGGGAGAGACCCAGTACTTC	CASSLWGQGALGETQYF
.	TRBV24-1	TRBJ2-3	TGTGCCACCAGTGTCAGTTTTTCAGATACGCAGTATTTT	CATSVSFSDTQYF
.	TRBV18	TRBJ2-2	TGTGCCAGCTCACCGCTACAGGAGAACACCGGGGAGCTGTTTTTT	CASSPLQENTGELFF